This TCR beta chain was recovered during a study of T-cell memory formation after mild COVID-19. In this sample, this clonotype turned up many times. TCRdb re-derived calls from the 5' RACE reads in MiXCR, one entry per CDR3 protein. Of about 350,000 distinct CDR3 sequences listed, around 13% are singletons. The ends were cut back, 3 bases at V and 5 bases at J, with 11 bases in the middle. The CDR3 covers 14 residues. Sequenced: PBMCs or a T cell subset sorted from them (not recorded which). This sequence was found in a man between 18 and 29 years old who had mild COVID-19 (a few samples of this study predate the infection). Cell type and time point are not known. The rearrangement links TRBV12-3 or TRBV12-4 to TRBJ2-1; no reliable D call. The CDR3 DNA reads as TGTGCCAGCAGTTTCTTCGGCAGTAACAATGAGCAGTTCTTC. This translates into CASSFFGSNNEQFF.